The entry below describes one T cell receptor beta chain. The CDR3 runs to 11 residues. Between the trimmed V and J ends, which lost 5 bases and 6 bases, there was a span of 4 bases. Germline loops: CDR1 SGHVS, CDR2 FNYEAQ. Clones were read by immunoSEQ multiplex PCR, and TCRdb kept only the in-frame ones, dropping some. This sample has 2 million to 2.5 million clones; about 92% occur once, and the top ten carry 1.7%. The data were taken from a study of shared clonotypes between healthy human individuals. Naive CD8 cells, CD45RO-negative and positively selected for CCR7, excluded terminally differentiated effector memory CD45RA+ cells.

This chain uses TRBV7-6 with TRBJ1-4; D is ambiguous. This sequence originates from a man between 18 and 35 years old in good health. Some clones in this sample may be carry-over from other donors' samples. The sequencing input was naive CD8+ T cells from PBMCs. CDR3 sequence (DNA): TGTGCCAGCAGCCTAGATGAAAAACTGTTTTTT. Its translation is CASSLDEKLFF.